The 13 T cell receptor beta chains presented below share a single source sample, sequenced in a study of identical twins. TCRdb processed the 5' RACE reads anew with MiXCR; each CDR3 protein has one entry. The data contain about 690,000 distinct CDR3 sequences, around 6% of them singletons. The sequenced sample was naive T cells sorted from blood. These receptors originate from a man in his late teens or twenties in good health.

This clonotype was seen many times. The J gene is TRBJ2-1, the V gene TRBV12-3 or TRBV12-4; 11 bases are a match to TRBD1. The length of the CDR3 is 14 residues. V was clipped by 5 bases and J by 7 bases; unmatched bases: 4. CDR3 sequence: CASSPRDRGNEQFF. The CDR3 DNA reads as TGTGCCAGCAGTCCCCGGGACAGGGGGAATGAGCAGTTCTTC.

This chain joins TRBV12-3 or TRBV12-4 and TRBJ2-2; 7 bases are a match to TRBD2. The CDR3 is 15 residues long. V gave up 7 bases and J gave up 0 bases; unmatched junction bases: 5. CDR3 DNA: TGTGCCAGCAATCTCGGACTAGCGAACACCGGGGAGCTGTTTTTT. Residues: CASNLGLANTGELFF.

CDR3: CSARDREGGGGNEQFF. The CDR3 nucleotides are TGCAGTGCTAGAGACCGAGAGGGAGGGGGGGGCAATGAGCAGTTCTTC. The chain recombines TRBV20-1 with TRBJ2-1; D possibly corresponds to TRBD2 (7 bases). Trimming left V 0 bases short and J 6 bases short, with 18 bases between. CDR1 is DFQATT, CDR2 SNEGSKA, per germline (reference sequence). The CDR3 runs 16 residues.

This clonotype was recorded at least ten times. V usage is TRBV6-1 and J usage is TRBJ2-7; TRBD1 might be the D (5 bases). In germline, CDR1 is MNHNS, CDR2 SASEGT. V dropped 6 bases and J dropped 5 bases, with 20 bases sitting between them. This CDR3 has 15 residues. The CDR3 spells CASRALGQGNHEQYF. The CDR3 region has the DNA TGTGCCAGCAGGGCCCTTGGGCAGGGAAACCACGAGCAGTACTTC.

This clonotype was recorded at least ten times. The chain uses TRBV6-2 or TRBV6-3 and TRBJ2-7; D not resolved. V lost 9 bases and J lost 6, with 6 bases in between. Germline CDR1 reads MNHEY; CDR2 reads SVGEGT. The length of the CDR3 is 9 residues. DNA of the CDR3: TGTGCCAGGAACCGCGAGCAGTACTTC. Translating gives CARNREQYF.

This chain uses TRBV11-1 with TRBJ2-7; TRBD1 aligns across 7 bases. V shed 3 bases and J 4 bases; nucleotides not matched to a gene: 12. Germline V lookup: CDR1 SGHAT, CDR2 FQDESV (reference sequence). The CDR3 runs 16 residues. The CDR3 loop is CASSFGSGTDSYEQYV. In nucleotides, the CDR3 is TGTGCCAGCAGCTTCGGGTCCGGGACAGATTCATACGAGCAGTACGTC.

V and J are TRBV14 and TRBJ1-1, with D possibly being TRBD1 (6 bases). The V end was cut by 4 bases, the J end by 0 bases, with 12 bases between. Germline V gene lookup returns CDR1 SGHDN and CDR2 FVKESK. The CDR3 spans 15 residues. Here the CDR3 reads CASSLRGHLNTEAFF. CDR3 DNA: TGTGCCAGCAGCCTCCGGGGACACCTGAACACTGAAGCTTTCTTT.

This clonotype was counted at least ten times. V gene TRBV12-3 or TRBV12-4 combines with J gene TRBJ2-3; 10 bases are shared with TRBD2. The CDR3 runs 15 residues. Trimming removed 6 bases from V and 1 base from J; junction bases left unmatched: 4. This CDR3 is CASSHSGRGTDTQYF. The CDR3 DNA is TGTGCCAGCAGCCACAGCGGGAGGGGCACAGATACGCAGTATTTT.

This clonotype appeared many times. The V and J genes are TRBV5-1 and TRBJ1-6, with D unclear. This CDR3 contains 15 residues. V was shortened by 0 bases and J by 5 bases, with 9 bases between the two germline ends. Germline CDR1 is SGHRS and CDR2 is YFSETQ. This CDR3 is CASSLAPENNSPLHF. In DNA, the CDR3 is TGCGCCAGCAGCTTGGCCCCGGAGAATAATTCACCCCTCCACTTT.

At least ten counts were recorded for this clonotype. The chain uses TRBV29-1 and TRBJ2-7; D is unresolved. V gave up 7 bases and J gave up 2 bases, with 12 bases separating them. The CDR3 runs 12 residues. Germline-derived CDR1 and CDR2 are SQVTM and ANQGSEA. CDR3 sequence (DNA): TGCAGCGCAAACCTTGGGACCTACGAGCAGTACTTC. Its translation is CSANLGTYEQYF.

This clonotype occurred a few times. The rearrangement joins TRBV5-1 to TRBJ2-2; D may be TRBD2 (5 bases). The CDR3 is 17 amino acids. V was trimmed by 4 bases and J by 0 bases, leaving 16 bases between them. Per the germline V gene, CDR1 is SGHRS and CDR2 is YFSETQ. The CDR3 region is CASSLTSMRANTGELFF. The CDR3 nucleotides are TGCGCCAGCAGCCTGACCTCTATGCGGGCGAACACCGGGGAGCTGTTTTTT.

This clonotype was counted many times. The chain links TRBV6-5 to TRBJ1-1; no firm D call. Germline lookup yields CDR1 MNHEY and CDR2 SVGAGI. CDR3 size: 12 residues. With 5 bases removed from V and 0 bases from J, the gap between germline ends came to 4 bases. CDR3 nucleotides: TGTGCCAGCAGTACGATGAACACTGAAGCTTTCTTT. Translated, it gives CASSTMNTEAFF.

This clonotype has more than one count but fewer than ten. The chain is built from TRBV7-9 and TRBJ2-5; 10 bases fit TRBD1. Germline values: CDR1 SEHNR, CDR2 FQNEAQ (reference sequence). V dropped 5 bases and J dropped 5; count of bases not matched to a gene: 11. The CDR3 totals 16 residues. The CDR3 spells CASSTGQGRKLETQYF. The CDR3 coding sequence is TGTGCCAGCAGCACGGGACAGGGGAGGAAGCTTGAGACCCAGTACTTC. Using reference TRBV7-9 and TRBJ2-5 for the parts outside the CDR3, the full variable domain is DTGVSQNPRHKITKRGQNVTFRCDPISEHNRLYWYRQTLGQGPEFLTYFQNEAQLEKSRLLSDRFSAERPKGSFSTLEIQRTEQGDSAMYLCASSTGQGRKLETQYFGPGTRLLVL.